This is a list of T cell receptor beta chains from one sample in a study of technical replicates of blood from several donors. Clones were read by immunoSEQ multiplex PCR, and TCRdb kept only the in-frame ones, dropping some. Of roughly 60,000 clones in the sample, roughly 90% are singletons; the top ten hold around 5%. Material for sequencing was PBMCs. The receptors come from a human donor in good health. Some clones in this sample may be carry-over from other donors' samples. Each CDR3 is given with its conserved first and last residue. A D gene is named only where the DNA matches it firmly. For some rows the clone size is stated as once, few or many, or as a class when expanded; others skip it.

clone_size: -; d_call: -; j_call: TRBJ1-4; v_call: TRBV18; cdr3_aa: CASCSSQKEKLFF; cdr3_nt: TGTGCCAGCTGCTCTAGCCAAAAAGAAAAACTGTTTTTT
clone_size: -; d_call: -; j_call: TRBJ2-6; v_call: TRBV4-1; cdr3_aa: CASSQDLSSGANVLTF; cdr3_nt: TGCGCCAGCAGCCAAGATTTGAGCTCTGGGGCCAACGTCCTGACTTTC
clone_size: -; d_call: TRBD2; j_call: TRBJ2-7; v_call: TRBV5-1; cdr3_aa: CASSLAGTSFHEQYF; cdr3_nt: TGCGCCAGCAGCTTGGCGGGGACTAGCTTCCACGAGCAGTACTTC
clone_size: once; d_call: TRBD1; j_call: TRBJ2-5; v_call: TRBV5-8; cdr3_aa: CASSPIGTGSRETQYF; cdr3_nt: TGTGCCAGCAGCCCTATCGGGACAGGGTCCCGTGAGACCCAGTACTTC
clone_size: -; d_call: -; j_call: TRBJ2-3; v_call: TRBV4-1; cdr3_aa: CASSQGTRGQYF; cdr3_nt: TGCGCCAGCAGCCAGGGAACGCGGGGGCAGTATTTT
clone_size: -; d_call: -; j_call: TRBJ2-2; v_call: TRBV5-1; cdr3_aa: CASKEENTGELFF; cdr3_nt: TGCGCCAGCAAGGAGGAAAACACCGGGGAGCTGTTTTTT
clone_size: -; d_call: TRBD1; j_call: TRBJ2-5; v_call: TRBV5-6; cdr3_aa: CASRGQGVPNQETQYF; cdr3_nt: TGTGCCAGCAGGGGACAGGGGGTTCCAAACCAAGAGACCCAGTACTTC
clone_size: -; d_call: TRBD2; j_call: TRBJ2-3; v_call: TRBV19; cdr3_aa: CASSNYRTSGRGDTQYF; cdr3_nt: TGTGCCAGTAGTAATTACCGGACTAGCGGGAGAGGAGATACGCAGTATTTT
clone_size: few; d_call: -; j_call: TRBJ1-3; v_call: TRBV10-1; cdr3_aa: CASSEPASLSTACSGNTIYF; cdr3_nt: TGCGCCAGCAGTGAGCCTGCTTCCCTTTCGACAGCCTGCTCTGGAAACACCATATATTTT
clone_size: -; d_call: -; j_call: TRBJ2-5; v_call: TRBV6-5; cdr3_aa: CASSYSEQGQETQYF; cdr3_nt: TGTGCCAGCAGTTACTCGGAACAGGGCCAAGAGACCCAGTACTTC
clone_size: -; d_call: TRBD1; j_call: TRBJ1-1; v_call: TRBV5-4; cdr3_aa: CASRRQGNTEAFF; cdr3_nt: TGTGCCAGCAGGCGACAGGGGAACACTGAAGCTTTCTTT
clone_size: -; d_call: -; j_call: TRBJ1-5; v_call: TRBV4-1; cdr3_aa: CASSQASWAGLQPQHF; cdr3_nt: TGCGCCAGCAGCCAAGCATCCTGGGCAGGGTTGCAGCCCCAGCATTTT
clone_size: -; d_call: TRBD1; j_call: TRBJ2-6; v_call: TRBV15; cdr3_aa: CATSRGQGAGGANVLTF; cdr3_nt: TGTGCCACCAGCAGGGGACAGGGGGCTGGCGGGGCCAACGTCCTGACTTTC
clone_size: -; d_call: TRBD2; j_call: TRBJ2-5; v_call: TRBV30; cdr3_aa: CAWSGLARQETQYF; cdr3_nt: TGTGCCTGGAGCGGACTAGCGAGACAAGAGACCCAGTACTTC
clone_size: -; d_call: TRBD1; j_call: TRBJ2-3; v_call: TRBV6-4; cdr3_aa: CASSDSQGTDTQYF; cdr3_nt: TGTGCCAGCAGTGACTCACAGGGGACAGATACGCAGTATTTT
clone_size: -; d_call: -; j_call: TRBJ2-2; v_call: TRBV19; cdr3_aa: CASVGRTGELFF; cdr3_nt: TGTGCCAGCGTGGGGCGGACCGGGGAGCTGTTTTTT
clone_size: -; d_call: -; j_call: TRBJ2-2; v_call: TRBV12-5; cdr3_aa: CASGPQRRGGGELFF; cdr3_nt: TGTGCTAGTGGTCCCCAGCGGCGCGGTGGCGGGGAGCTGTTTTTT
clone_size: -; d_call: -; j_call: TRBJ1-2; v_call: TRBV2; cdr3_aa: CASTRGIGYGYTF; cdr3_nt: TGTGCCAGCACCAGGGGCATTGGGTATGGCTACACCTTC
clone_size: -; d_call: -; j_call: TRBJ1-2; v_call: TRBV7-6; cdr3_aa: CASSPAQGGYGYTF; cdr3_nt: TGTGCCAGCAGCCCCGCTCAGGGTGGCTATGGCTACACCTTC
clone_size: -; d_call: TRBD1; j_call: TRBJ2-7; v_call: TRBV7-9; cdr3_aa: CASSPSGTGSYEQYF; cdr3_nt: TGTGCCAGCAGCCCCTCCGGGACAGGGTCCTACGAGCAGTACTTC
clone_size: -; d_call: TRBD1; j_call: TRBJ1-1; v_call: TRBV25-1; cdr3_aa: CASSEGVQDRGSTEAFF; cdr3_nt: TGTGCCAGCAGTGAGGGGGTTCAGGACAGGGGGAGCACTGAAGCTTTCTTT
clone_size: -; d_call: -; j_call: TRBJ2-5; v_call: TRBV9; cdr3_aa: CASSVDSGGETQYF; cdr3_nt: TGTGCCAGCAGCGTAGATTCAGGGGGGGAGACCCAGTACTTC
clone_size: -; d_call: -; j_call: TRBJ2-1; v_call: TRBV4-3; cdr3_aa: CASSQVGADSSWSYNEQFF; cdr3_nt: TGCGCCAGCAGCCAAGTGGGGGCCGACTCTTCTTGGTCCTACAATGAGCAGTTCTTC
clone_size: -; d_call: -; j_call: TRBJ2-3; v_call: TRBV7-9; cdr3_aa: CASSLSASHQDTQYF; cdr3_nt: TGTGCCAGCAGCTTATCGGCTAGTCACCAAGATACGCAGTATTTT
clone_size: few; d_call: -; j_call: TRBJ2-3; v_call: TRBV6-5; cdr3_aa: CASSYTFQDTQYF; cdr3_nt: TGTGCCAGCAGTTACACATTCCAAGATACGCAGTATTTT
clone_size: -; d_call: -; j_call: TRBJ2-2; v_call: TRBV6-4; cdr3_aa: CARNPLSGDLNTGELFF; cdr3_nt: TGTGCCAGGAACCCTCTGTCGGGAGATTTGAACACCGGGGAGCTGTTTTTT
clone_size: -; d_call: -; j_call: TRBJ1-5; v_call: TRBV2; cdr3_aa: CASSAQNSNQPQHF; cdr3_nt: TGTGCCAGCAGTGCCCAAAATAGCAATCAGCCCCAGCATTTT
clone_size: -; d_call: TRBD1; j_call: TRBJ2-3; v_call: TRBV25-1; cdr3_aa: CASSADRGNTDTQYF; cdr3_nt: TGTGCCAGCAGTGCGGACAGGGGTAACACAGATACGCAGTATTTT
clone_size: -; d_call: TRBD1; j_call: TRBJ1-1; v_call: TRBV4-2; cdr3_aa: CASSRSEGANTEAFF; cdr3_nt: TGTGCCAGCAGCCGTTCCGAGGGGGCGAACACTGAAGCTTTCTTT
clone_size: once; d_call: TRBD1; j_call: TRBJ2-3; v_call: TRBV10-3; cdr3_aa: CAINTGANTDTQYF; cdr3_nt: TGTGCCATCAACACAGGGGCCAACACAGATACGCAGTATTTT
clone_size: -; d_call: -; j_call: TRBJ2-2; v_call: TRBV15; cdr3_aa: CATSRPGQADTGELFF; cdr3_nt: TGTGCCACCAGCAGGCCTGGGCAGGCTGACACCGGGGAGCTGTTTTTT
clone_size: -; d_call: TRBD2; j_call: TRBJ2-7; v_call: TRBV11-3; cdr3_aa: CASSSPGLAGVEAYEQYF; cdr3_nt: TGTGCCAGCAGCTCGCCGGGACTAGCGGGAGTAGAGGCCTACGAGCAGTACTTC
clone_size: -; d_call: -; j_call: TRBJ2-7; v_call: TRBV6-5; cdr3_aa: CASSYTSGYEQYF; cdr3_nt: TGTGCCAGCAGTTATACTTCGGGCTACGAGCAGTACTTC
clone_size: -; d_call: -; j_call: TRBJ1-2; v_call: TRBV7-2; cdr3_aa: CASSFAVRGNDYGYTF; cdr3_nt: TGTGCCAGCAGCTTTGCCGTGCGGGGAAACGATTATGGCTACACCTTC